This T cell receptor beta chain was sequenced in a study of shared clonotypes between healthy human individuals. General study results and limits: The rarefaction results pointed to incomplete sorted-subset sequencing despite large depth. In four donors, approximately 5% of naive CD4 clonotypes appeared in common.

Deep was the level used in running the assay. Assay: immunoSEQ multiplex PCR; the TCRdb copy retains only in-frame clones and omits some. Of about 96,000 clones in the sample, 60% to 75% were seen once. Trimming at V came to 5 bases and at J to 0 bases, leaving 4 bases not matched to a gene. This CDR3 region has 16 residues. The germline V gene encodes CDR1 MRHNA and CDR2 SNTAGT. Details on this clone: No antigen is known for it.

CD8 memory pooled CD45RO+ cells and CCR7-negative CD45RA+ TemRA cells. This receptor was obtained from a young man in good health. J is TRBJ2-1 and V is TRBV6-4; 10 nucleotides line up with TRBD2. The specimen sequenced was memory CD8+ T cells sorted from blood. The subset denotes: CD45RO+ cells pooled with CCR7-negative TemRA cells. CDR3 residues: CASSTLAGSSYNEQFF. CDR3 DNA: TGTGCCAGCAGTACACTAGCGGGAAGCTCCTACAATGAGCAGTTCTTC.